Listed below are T cell receptor beta chains from one sample, sequenced in a study of T cells in Graves' hyperthyroidism and ophthalmopathy. TCRdb itself ran the multiplex PCR reads through MiXCR, one entry per CDR3 protein. The data show over 300,000 distinct CDR3 sequences, about 14% seen once. The sample consisted of blood. These receptors originate from an older woman with Graves' hyperthyroidism. The CDR3 runs from the conserved cysteine through the conserved F or W. Fields, in order: V gene, clone size, D gene, J gene, CDR3 DNA, CDR3 protein. D genes are given only for firm matches. Part of the rows lack a size; the others show once, few, many or a class for expanded clones.

v_call: TRBV2; clone_size: many; d_call: NA; j_call: TRBJ2-1; cdr3_nt: TGTGCCAGCAGTGGCAGAGAGCAGTTCTTC; cdr3_aa: CASSGREQFF
v_call: TRBV3-1; clone_size: NA; d_call: NA; j_call: TRBJ2-3; cdr3_nt: TGTGCCAGCAGTTCAGGAGGGGACGCAGATACGCAGTATTTT; cdr3_aa: CASSSGGDADTQYF
v_call: TRBV27; clone_size: many; d_call: TRBD2; j_call: TRBJ2-7; cdr3_nt: TGTGCCAGCAGTTCGTGGACTAGCGGTACCTACGAGCAGTACTTC; cdr3_aa: CASSSWTSGTYEQYF
v_call: TRBV30; clone_size: many; d_call: NA; j_call: TRBJ2-3; cdr3_nt: TGTGCCTGGAGGGGCGTTAGAGATACGCAGTATTTT; cdr3_aa: CAWRGVRDTQYF
v_call: TRBV10-3; clone_size: NA; d_call: NA; j_call: TRBJ1-4; cdr3_nt: TGTGCCATCAGCGTGCAGGGGCCCCCAAATGAAAAACTGTTTTTT; cdr3_aa: CAISVQGPPNEKLFF
v_call: TRBV27; clone_size: few; d_call: TRBD1; j_call: TRBJ2-1; cdr3_nt: TGTGCCAGCTTGGGACAGGGGCTCAATGAGCAGTTCTTC; cdr3_aa: CASLGQGLNEQFF
v_call: TRBV3-1; clone_size: many; d_call: TRBD1; j_call: TRBJ2-7; cdr3_nt: TGTGCCAGCAGCTACAGGGGGAAAGACTACGAGCAGTACTTC; cdr3_aa: CASSYRGKDYEQYF
v_call: TRBV6-5; clone_size: many; d_call: TRBD1; j_call: TRBJ2-7; cdr3_nt: TGTGCCAGCAGTTACTCGGGACAGGGGTACTACGAGCAGTACTTC; cdr3_aa: CASSYSGQGYYEQYF
v_call: TRBV7-3; clone_size: many; d_call: TRBD2; j_call: TRBJ2-2; cdr3_nt: TGTGCCAGCAGCTCATCTAGCGGAACCTACACCGGGGAGCTGTTTTTT; cdr3_aa: CASSSSSGTYTGELFF
v_call: TRBV4-1; clone_size: few; d_call: TRBD1; j_call: TRBJ1-6; cdr3_nt: TGCGCCAGCAGCCAGACAGGGGGCAATTCACCCCTCCACTTT; cdr3_aa: CASSQTGGNSPLHF
v_call: TRBV11-2; clone_size: many; d_call: NA; j_call: TRBJ2-2; cdr3_nt: TGTGCCAGCAGCCCCCTATCCACCGGGGAGCTGTTTTTT; cdr3_aa: CASSPLSTGELFF
v_call: TRBV25-1; clone_size: NA; d_call: NA; j_call: TRBJ1-5; cdr3_nt: TGTGCCAGCATTACAAGCAGACAGGGCAATCAGCCCCAGCATTTT; cdr3_aa: CASITSRQGNQPQHF
v_call: TRBV12-3/TRBV12-4; clone_size: NA; d_call: TRBD2; j_call: TRBJ2-1; cdr3_nt: TGTGCCAGCAGTCTCAGTAGCGGGGAGCAGTTCTTC; cdr3_aa: CASSLSSGEQFF
v_call: TRBV24-1; clone_size: many; d_call: NA; j_call: TRBJ1-2; cdr3_nt: TGTGCCACCAGTGATTCCCGGACCAACTATGGCTACACCTTC; cdr3_aa: CATSDSRTNYGYTF
v_call: TRBV4-1; clone_size: few; d_call: NA; j_call: TRBJ2-2; cdr3_nt: TGCGCCAGCACCCGAACTACCTACGGGGAGCTGTTTTTT; cdr3_aa: CASTRTTYGELFF
v_call: TRBV5-1; clone_size: many; d_call: NA; j_call: TRBJ1-1; cdr3_nt: TGCGCCAGCAGCTCGGCGGGGGGCAGGGGCACTGAAGCTTTCTTT; cdr3_aa: CASSSAGGRGTEAFF
v_call: TRBV5-6; clone_size: many; d_call: NA; j_call: TRBJ1-2; cdr3_nt: TGTGCCAGCAGCTTCTATCGCGAGGGTGGCTACACCTTC; cdr3_aa: CASSFYREGGYTF
v_call: TRBV4-2; clone_size: NA; d_call: TRBD2; j_call: TRBJ2-6; cdr3_nt: TGTGCCAGCAGAGGACTAGCGGGAGTTAACTCTGGGGCCAACGTCCTGACTTTC; cdr3_aa: CASRGLAGVNSGANVLTF
v_call: TRBV9; clone_size: NA; d_call: NA; j_call: TRBJ2-1; cdr3_nt: TGTGCCAGCAGCGTAGCAGGTGGGCCTCCGGAGAATGAGCAGTTCTTC; cdr3_aa: CASSVAGGPPENEQFF
v_call: TRBV24-1; clone_size: many; d_call: NA; j_call: TRBJ1-5; cdr3_nt: TGTGCCACCAGTGAGTCAGGGTGGTATCAGCCCCAGCATTTT; cdr3_aa: CATSESGWYQPQHF
v_call: TRBV9; clone_size: few; d_call: TRBD2; j_call: TRBJ2-1; cdr3_nt: TGTGCCAGCAGCTTAGCGGGATCTGAGCAGTTCTTC; cdr3_aa: CASSLAGSEQFF
v_call: TRBV5-1; clone_size: many; d_call: NA; j_call: TRBJ1-4; cdr3_nt: TGCGCCGAAAAGCCTCGGGCAGGGACGACTAATGAAAAACTGTTTTTT; cdr3_aa: CAEKPRAGTTNEKLFF
v_call: TRBV3-1; clone_size: NA; d_call: NA; j_call: TRBJ2-2; cdr3_nt: TGTGCCAGCAGCCAAGCCCTAGGGGGCGGGGAGCTGTTTTTT; cdr3_aa: CASSQALGGGELFF
v_call: TRBV12-3/TRBV12-4; clone_size: few; d_call: NA; j_call: TRBJ2-5; cdr3_nt: TGTGCCAGCAGCACAGGGCCCCCTACAATCGAGACCCAGTACTTC; cdr3_aa: CASSTGPPTIETQYF
v_call: TRBV27; clone_size: few; d_call: NA; j_call: TRBJ2-7; cdr3_nt: TGTGCCAGCAGTAGCGTTATTAAGTCCTACGAGCAGTACTTC; cdr3_aa: CASSSVIKSYEQYF
v_call: TRBV4-2; clone_size: many; d_call: TRBD2; j_call: TRBJ2-7; cdr3_nt: TGTGCCAGCAGCCAGTCCCTAGCGGGAACCTACGAGCAGTACTTC; cdr3_aa: CASSQSLAGTYEQYF